This T cell receptor (beta chain) was identified in a study of T cell responses to AZD1222 COVID-19 vaccine. The method was immunoSEQ multiplex PCR; TCRdb's version includes in-frame clones alone and lacks a portion of them. This table has about 130,000 clones, roughly 89% appearing once. Study conclusions and caveats: Receipt of two AZD1222 doses was followed by a rise in Spike-specific TCR breadth and depth. Most donors were white British, females outnumbered males, and clonal diversity was possibly underestimated. CD4 TCRs linked to vaccination spanned spike, dominating at 160-218 and 743-854. As reported, nearly half of all spike-specific TCRs target variant regions that are unmutated.

For this clone: The antigen is unknown.

Germline CDR1 reads SGHVS; CDR2 reads FQNEAQ. Trimming removed 5 bases from V and 4 bases from J; junction bases left unmatched: 9. The length of the CDR3 is 16 residues. Sequencing was performed on peripheral blood, taken 28 days after the second AZD1222 dose. This sequence originates from an adult who received the AZD1222 COVID-19 vaccine. The chain couples TRBV7-8 to TRBJ1-3, with 9 bases that match TRBD1. The CDR3 reads CASSGRDRVSGNTIYF. CDR3 DNA: TGTGCCAGCAGCGGCCGGGACAGGGTCTCGGGAAACACCATATATTTT.